A selection of T cell receptor beta chains follows, all from one sample in a study of T cell changes during pregnancy in multiple sclerosis. The assay was immunoSEQ multiplex PCR, and TCRdb's table has in-frame clones only and misses some. Of tens of thousands of clones in the sample, 90% to 95% were seen once. This sample comprised peripheral blood, obtained in the third trimester of pregnancy. These receptors were taken from a female donor in good health, enrolled as a control in a pregnancy study. CDR3s include the opening cysteine and the closing phenylalanine or tryptophan. D genes are given only for firm matches. A clone size is listed for some rows: how often the clone was seen (once, few, many), or a class if it is expanded.

>TRBV5-3|once|TRBJ1-1|.
TGTGCCAGAAGCTCCTATGCCCGTTTGACAGGGAACACTGAAGCTTTCTTT
CARSSYARLTGNTEAFF
>TRBV28|.|TRBJ2-1|TRBD2
TGTGCCAGCAGTTCCATACTAGCGGGACCTTACAATGAGCAGTTCTTC
CASSSILAGPYNEQFF
>TRBV28|.|TRBJ2-5|.
TGTGCCAGCAACCCATGGGGGGAGCAACAAGAGACCCAGTACTTC
CASNPWGEQQETQYF
>TRBV7-8|.|TRBJ1-2|.
TGTGCCAGCAGCTTAGAGGCGGTATATGGCTACACCTTC
CASSLEAVYGYTF
>TRBV27|.|TRBJ2-7|.
TGTGCCAGCAGCCCCGGGGAAGGGCAGTACTTC
CASSPGEGQYF
>TRBV25-1|.|TRBJ1-6|TRBD1
TGTGCCAGCAGTGACGGGACAGGGCCTTCACCCCTCCACTTT
CASSDGTGPSPLHF
>TRBV6-5|.|TRBJ1-1|.
TGTGCCAGCAGTTACTTAGCCACGAACACTGAAGCTTTCTTT
CASSYLATNTEAFF
>TRBV29-1|.|TRBJ1-1|TRBD1
TGCAGCGTTGTCCCCGACAGGGTTCGAGCTTTCTTT
CSVVPDRVRAFF
>TRBV15|.|TRBJ2-2|.
TGTGCCACCAGCATTATTACCGGGGAGCTGTTTTTT
CATSIITGELFF
>TRBV5-1|.|TRBJ1-1|TRBD1
TGCGCCAGCAGCTTAAACAGGGGGCATAGCACTGAAGCTTTCTTT
CASSLNRGHSTEAFF
>TRBV29-1|.|TRBJ1-3|.
TGCAGCGTTCGGGGGGGCTCTGGAAACACCATATATTTT
CSVRGGSGNTIYF
>TRBV18|.|TRBJ2-7|.
TGTGCCAGCTCACCAGGGGGGGCTGGCAACGAGCAGTACTTC
CASSPGGAGNEQYF
>TRBV6-1|.|TRBJ2-1|TRBD1
TGTGCCAGCAGGAGGGACAGGGTCCTTCCCAATGAGCAGTTCTTC
CASRRDRVLPNEQFF
>TRBV7-3|.|TRBJ2-1|TRBD1
TGTGCCAGCAGCCCAGGGACAGGTTACAATGAGCAGTTCTTC
CASSPGTGYNEQFF
>TRBV15|.|TRBJ1-1|.
TGTGCCACCAGCAGAGACCCCAGGGACTCCAGAAACACTGAAGCTTTCTTT
CATSRDPRDSRNTEAFF